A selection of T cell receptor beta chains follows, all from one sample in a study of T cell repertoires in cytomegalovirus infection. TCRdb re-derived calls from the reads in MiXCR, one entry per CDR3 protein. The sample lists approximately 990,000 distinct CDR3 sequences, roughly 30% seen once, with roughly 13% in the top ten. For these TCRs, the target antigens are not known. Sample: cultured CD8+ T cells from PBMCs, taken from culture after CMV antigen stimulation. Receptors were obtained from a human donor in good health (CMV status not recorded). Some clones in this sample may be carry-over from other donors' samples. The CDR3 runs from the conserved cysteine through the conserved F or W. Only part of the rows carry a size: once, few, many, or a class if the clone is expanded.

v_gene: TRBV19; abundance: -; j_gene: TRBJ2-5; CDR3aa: CASAGTGVETQYF
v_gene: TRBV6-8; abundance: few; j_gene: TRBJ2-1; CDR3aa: CASSDEQFF
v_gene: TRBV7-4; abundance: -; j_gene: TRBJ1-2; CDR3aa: CASSLDMDNYGYTF
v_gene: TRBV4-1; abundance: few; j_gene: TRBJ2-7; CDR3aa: CASSPQWGPQGNEQYF
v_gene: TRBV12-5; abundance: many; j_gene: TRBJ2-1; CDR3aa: CASGGPRTNEQFF
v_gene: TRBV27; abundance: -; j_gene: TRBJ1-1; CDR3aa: CVSSLGGENTEAFF
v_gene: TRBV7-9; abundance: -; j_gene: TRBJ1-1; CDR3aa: CASSTPGGENTEAFF
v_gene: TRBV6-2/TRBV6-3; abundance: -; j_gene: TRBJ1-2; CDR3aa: CASSYSVTGRPYGYTF
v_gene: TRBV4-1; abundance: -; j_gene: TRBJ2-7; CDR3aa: CASSRGGRFLDEQYF
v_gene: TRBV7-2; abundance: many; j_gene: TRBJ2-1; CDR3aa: CASSRTGDYNEQFF
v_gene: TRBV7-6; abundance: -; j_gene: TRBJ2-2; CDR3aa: CASRISRGANTGELFF
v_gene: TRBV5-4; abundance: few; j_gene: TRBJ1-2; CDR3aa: CASSPDRDSPFNYGYTF
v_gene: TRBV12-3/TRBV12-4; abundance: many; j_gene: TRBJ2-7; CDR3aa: CASRTDSYEQYF
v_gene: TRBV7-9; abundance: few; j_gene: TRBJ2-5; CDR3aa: CATEEETQYF
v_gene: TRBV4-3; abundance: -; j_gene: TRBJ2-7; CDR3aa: CASSQEDDSYLNFYEQYF
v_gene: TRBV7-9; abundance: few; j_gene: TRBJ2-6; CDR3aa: CASSSQGASSGANVLTF
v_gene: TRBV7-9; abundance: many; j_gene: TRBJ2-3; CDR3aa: CASSSLTSGGALADTQYF
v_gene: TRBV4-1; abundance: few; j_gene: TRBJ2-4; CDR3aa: CASSQAGTPNIQYF
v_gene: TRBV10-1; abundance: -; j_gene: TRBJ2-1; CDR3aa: CASSEQGQVWNEQFF
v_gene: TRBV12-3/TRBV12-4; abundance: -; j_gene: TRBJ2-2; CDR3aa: CSSSHLSRATGELFF
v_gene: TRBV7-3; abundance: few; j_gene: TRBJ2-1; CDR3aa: CASSLTGGVNNEQFF
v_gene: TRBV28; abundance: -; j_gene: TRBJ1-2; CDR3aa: CASSIWGGAYGYTF
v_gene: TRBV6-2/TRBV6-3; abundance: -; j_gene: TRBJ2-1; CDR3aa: CASSSRTGGDERAWGIEQFF
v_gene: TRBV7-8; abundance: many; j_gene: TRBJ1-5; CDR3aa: CASSLPARATVVKQPQHF
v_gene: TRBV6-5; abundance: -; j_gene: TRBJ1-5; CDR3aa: CASSYSGVHQPQHF
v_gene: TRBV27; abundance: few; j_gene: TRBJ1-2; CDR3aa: CASGRGHYGYTF
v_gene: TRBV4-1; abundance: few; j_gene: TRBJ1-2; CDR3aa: CASSQPGADYGYTF
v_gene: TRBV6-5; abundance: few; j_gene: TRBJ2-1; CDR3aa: CASSYSSGSYSYNEQFF
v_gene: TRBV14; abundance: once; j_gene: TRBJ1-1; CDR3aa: CASSPFLAEAFF
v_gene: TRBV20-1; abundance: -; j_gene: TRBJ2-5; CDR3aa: CSARKGGDALETQYF
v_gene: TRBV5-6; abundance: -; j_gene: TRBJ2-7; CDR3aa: CASRLGPRADPYEQYF
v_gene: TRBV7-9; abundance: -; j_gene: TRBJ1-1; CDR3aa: CASSLGSSNEAFF
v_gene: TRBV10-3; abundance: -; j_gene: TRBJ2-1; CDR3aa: CTISDDRLAGYNEQFF
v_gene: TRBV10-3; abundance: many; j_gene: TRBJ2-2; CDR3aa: CAILSVGELFF
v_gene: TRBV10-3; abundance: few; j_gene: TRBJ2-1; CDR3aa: CAISDREGLDEQFF
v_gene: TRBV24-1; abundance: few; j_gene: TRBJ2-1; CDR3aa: CATKGDRVSDEQFF
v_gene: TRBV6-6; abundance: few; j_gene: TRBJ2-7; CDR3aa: CASSHGGGGYEQYF
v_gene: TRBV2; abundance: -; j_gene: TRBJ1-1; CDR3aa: CASSGGDRALEAFF
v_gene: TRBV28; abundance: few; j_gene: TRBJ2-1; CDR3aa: CASSATGDYNEQFF
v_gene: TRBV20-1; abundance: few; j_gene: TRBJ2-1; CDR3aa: CSARMSGGPFNEQFF
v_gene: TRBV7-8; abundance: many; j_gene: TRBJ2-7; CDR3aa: CASSLEVRGYEQYF
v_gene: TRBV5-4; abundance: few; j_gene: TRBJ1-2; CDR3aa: CASSLNGDNYGYTF
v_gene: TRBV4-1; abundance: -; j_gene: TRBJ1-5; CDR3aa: CASSPSQGGNQPQHF
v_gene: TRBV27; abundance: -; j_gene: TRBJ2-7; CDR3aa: CASRYRGPYEQYF
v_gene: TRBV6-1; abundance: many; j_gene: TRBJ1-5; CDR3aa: CASSKRSAVVQPQHF
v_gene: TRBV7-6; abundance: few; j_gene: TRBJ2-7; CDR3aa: CASSLLWGGEGGEQYF
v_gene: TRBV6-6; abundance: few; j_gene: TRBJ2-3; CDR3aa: CASIPRESTDTQYF
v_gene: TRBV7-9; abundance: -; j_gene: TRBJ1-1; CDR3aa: CASGGAFDTEAFF
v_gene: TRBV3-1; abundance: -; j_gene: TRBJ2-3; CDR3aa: CASSQGLVMGRTITDTQYF
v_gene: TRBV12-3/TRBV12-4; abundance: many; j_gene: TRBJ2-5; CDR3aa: CASSLELPSGGRPIGTQYF
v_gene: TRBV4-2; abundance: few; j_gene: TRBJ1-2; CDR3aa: CASSQDKPASYGYTF
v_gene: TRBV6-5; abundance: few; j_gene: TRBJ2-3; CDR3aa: CASSYSPHPGGGTDTQYF
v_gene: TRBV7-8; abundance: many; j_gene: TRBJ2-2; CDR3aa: CASSLGATRTGELFF
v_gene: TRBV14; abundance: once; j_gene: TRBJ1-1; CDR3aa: CASSLFSPGDTEAFF
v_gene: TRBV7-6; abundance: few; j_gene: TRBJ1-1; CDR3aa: CASSLKEGREAFF
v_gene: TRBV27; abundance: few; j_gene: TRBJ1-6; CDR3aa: CASSPARPSSYNSPLHF
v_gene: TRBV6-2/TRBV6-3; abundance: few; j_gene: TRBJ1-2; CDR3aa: CASSYGRTGGYYGYTF
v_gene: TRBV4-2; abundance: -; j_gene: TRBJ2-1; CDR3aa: CASSQVQLGASYNEQFF
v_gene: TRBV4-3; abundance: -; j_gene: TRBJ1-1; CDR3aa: CASSQARELNTEAFF
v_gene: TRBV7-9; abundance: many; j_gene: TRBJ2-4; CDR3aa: CASSSPGRLAKNIQYF